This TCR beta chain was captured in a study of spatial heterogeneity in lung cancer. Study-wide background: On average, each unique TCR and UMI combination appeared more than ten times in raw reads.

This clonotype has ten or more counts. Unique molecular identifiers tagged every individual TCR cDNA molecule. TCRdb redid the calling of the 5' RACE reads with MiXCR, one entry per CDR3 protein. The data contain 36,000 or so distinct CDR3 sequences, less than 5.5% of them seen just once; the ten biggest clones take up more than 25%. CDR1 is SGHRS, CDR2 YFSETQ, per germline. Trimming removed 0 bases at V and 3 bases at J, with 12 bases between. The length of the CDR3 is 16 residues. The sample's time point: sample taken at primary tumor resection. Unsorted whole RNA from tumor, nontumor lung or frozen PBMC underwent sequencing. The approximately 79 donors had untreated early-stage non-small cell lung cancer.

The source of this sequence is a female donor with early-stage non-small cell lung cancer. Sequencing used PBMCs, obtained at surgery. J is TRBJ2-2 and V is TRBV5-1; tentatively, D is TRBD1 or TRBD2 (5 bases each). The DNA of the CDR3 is TGCGCCAGCAGCTTGGTATCTAGCAGGGACACCGGGGAGCTGTTTTTT. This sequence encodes CASSLVSSRDTGELFF.